Following are 6 T cell receptor beta chains from one sample sequenced in a study of blood T cell repertoires in COVID-19. Measured with immunoSEQ multiplex PCR; TCRdb has only the in-frame clones, and not every one. The sample carries about 26,000 clones, 81% recorded once. The sequenced sample consisted of peripheral blood. The source is a man between 45 and 60 years old with active or convalescent COVID-19.

This chain links TRBV2 with TRBJ2-5; TRBD1 is a possible D gene (6 bases). Germline-derived CDR1 and CDR2 are SNHLY and FYNNEI. The CDR3 extends over 13 amino acids. Trimming removed 3 bases at V and 8 bases at J, with 13 bases between. CDR3 protein: CASSDQGIGTQYF. The CDR3 DNA reads as TGTGCCAGCAGTGATCAGGGGATAGGTACCCAGTACTTC.

Only one count was recorded for this clone. This chain joins TRBV7-2 and TRBJ2-2; tentatively, D is TRBD1 (5 bases). The V gene's germline CDR1 is SGHTA and CDR2 FQGNSA. Deletions cut 7 bases from V and 4 bases from J, with 10 bases between. The CDR3 extends over 13 amino acids. The CDR3 DNA sequence: TGTGCCAGCACTCGACAGTTCACCGGGGAGCTGTTTTTT. Its protein is CASTRQFTGELFF.

The chain combines TRBV30 with TRBJ2-4, with a weak D call TRBD2 (6 bases). V lost 2 bases and J lost 7, with 12 bases in between. From germline, CDR1 is GTSNPN and CDR2 SVGIG (reference sequence). The CDR3 has 13 amino acids. CDR3 DNA: TGTGCCTGGAGTTTGGGGACTCTCAACATTCAGTACTTC. Encoded protein: CAWSLGTLNIQYF.

The V call is TRBV7-2, the J call TRBJ2-7, with 9 bases that match TRBD2. Losses at the gene ends were 5 bases for V and 5 bases for J; bases not matched to a gene: 13. The CDR3 contains 16 residues. CDR1 and CDR2 (germline): SGHTA, FQGNSA. This CDR3 reads CASSPHPFSGSNEQYF. The CDR3, as DNA: TGTGCCAGCAGCCCCCATCCCTTTAGCGGGAGTAACGAGCAGTACTTC.

V and J are TRBV11-1 and TRBJ2-1; D unresolved. Germline CDR1 and CDR2: SGHAT and FQDESV (reference sequence). Trimming took 0 bases from V and 6 from J, leaving 6 bases between them. This CDR3 contains 13 residues. The DNA for the CDR3 is TGTGCCAGCAGCTTAGCCAGGCTCAATGAGCAGTTCTTC. Amino acid sequence: CASSLARLNEQFF.

This clone rates as medium-sized (0.01 to 0.1%). The chain couples TRBV10-3 to TRBJ2-7; D call uncertain. Germline V gene data show CDR1 as ENHRY and CDR2 as SYGVKD. V dropped 2 bases and J dropped 3 bases, with 5 bases sitting between them. CDR3 length: 12 amino acids. The CDR3 coding sequence is TGTGCCATCAGTGAGCCCCGCTACGAGCAGTACTTC. As protein: CAISEPRYEQYF.